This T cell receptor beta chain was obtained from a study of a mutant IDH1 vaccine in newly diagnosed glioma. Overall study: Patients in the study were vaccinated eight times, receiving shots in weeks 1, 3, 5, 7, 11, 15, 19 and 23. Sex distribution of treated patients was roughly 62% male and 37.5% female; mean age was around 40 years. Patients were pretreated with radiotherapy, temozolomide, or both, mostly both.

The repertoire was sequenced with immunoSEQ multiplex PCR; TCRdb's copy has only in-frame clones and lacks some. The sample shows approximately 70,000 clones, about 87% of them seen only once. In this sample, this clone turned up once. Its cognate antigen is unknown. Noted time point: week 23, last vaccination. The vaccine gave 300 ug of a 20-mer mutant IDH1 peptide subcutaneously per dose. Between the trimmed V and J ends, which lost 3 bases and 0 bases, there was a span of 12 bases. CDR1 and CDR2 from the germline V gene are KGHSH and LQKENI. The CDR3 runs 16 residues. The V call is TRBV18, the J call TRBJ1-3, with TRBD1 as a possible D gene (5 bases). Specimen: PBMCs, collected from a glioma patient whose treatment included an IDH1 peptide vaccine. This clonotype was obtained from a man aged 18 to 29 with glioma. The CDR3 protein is CASSPPGTLSGNTIYF. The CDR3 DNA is TGTGCCAGCTCACCGCCAGGGACTCTCTCTGGAAACACCATATATTTT.